This is a list of T cell receptor beta chains from one sample in a study of blood T cell repertoires in COVID-19. Some clones are missing from TCRdb's copy, which holds only in-frame ones; the method was immunoSEQ multiplex PCR. The sample holds approximately 500,000 clones, about 89% seen once. Sequenced sample: peripheral blood. These TCRs come from a woman aged 50 to 65 with COVID-19, enrolled during active disease. CDR3s include the opening cysteine and the closing phenylalanine or tryptophan. D genes are given only for firm matches. The listing skips clone size in some rows; elsewhere it reads once, few, many or a size class.

d_gene | j_gene | abundance | v_gene | CDR3aa | CDR3nt
. | TRBJ1-2 | . | TRBV5-6 | CASSLGDYGYTF | TGTGCCAGCAGCTTAGGGGACTATGGCTACACCTTC
TRBD1 | TRBJ1-1 | . | TRBV5-1 | CASSMDRGITEAFF | TGCGCCAGCAGCATGGACAGGGGAATCACTGAAGCTTTCTTT
TRBD1 | TRBJ2-5 | . | TRBV7-9 | CASSIGQVGETQYF | TGTGCCAGCAGCATAGGACAGGTCGGGGAGACCCAGTACTTC
. | TRBJ2-6 | . | TRBV5-3 | CARSPGGSGANVLTF | TGTGCCAGAAGCCCGGGTGGCTCTGGGGCCAACGTCCTGACTTTC
. | TRBJ2-1 | . | TRBV6-5 | CASRNSNAYNEQFF | TGTGCCAGCAGGAATAGCAACGCCTACAATGAGCAGTTCTTC
. | TRBJ2-3 | . | TRBV5-1 | CASRRDISSTDTQYF | TGCGCCAGCAGGCGGGATATATCTAGCACAGATACGCAGTATTTT
. | TRBJ2-3 | . | TRBV4-1 | CASSQSSGGGIKDTQYF | TGCGCCAGCAGCCAATCTTCCGGGGGTGGTATAAAAGATACGCAGTATTTT
TRBD1 | TRBJ1-4 | . | TRBV7-8 | CASSLARLGGNEKLFF | TGTGCCAGCAGCTTAGCGCGTCTAGGGGGCAATGAAAAACTGTTTTTT
TRBD1 | TRBJ1-1 | . | TRBV6-5 | CASSFAGGTEAFF | TGTGCCAGCAGTTTTGCAGGGGGCACTGAAGCTTTCTTT
. | TRBJ2-7 | few | TRBV11-2 | CASSSVEEGNTYEQYF | TGTGCCAGCAGCTCCGTAGAGGAGGGTAACACCTACGAGCAGTACTTC
TRBD1 | TRBJ1-1 | . | TRBV5-4 | CASSLDPRGSTEAFF | TGTGCCAGCAGCTTGGATCCCAGGGGGAGCACTGAAGCTTTCTTT
TRBD1 | TRBJ1-5 | . | TRBV9 | CASSSTGESNQPQHF | TGTGCCAGCAGCTCGACAGGGGAGAGCAATCAGCCCCAGCATTTT
. | TRBJ2-2 | . | TRBV30 | CAWSSGNTGELFF | TGTGCCTGGAGTTCAGGGAACACCGGGGAGCTGTTTTTT
TRBD1 | TRBJ2-1 | . | TRBV19 | CASSRDRVSNEQFF | TGTGCCAGTAGCCGGGACAGGGTGTCCAATGAGCAGTTCTTC
. | TRBJ2-7 | . | TRBV11-3 | CASSLVSTASTYEQYF | TGTGCCAGCAGCTTAGTTTCGACAGCCTCCACCTACGAGCAGTACTTC
. | TRBJ2-7 | . | TRBV19 | CASSISLLGDEQYF | TGTGCCAGTAGTATAAGTCTTCTAGGGGACGAGCAGTACTTC
TRBD1 | TRBJ1-1 | . | TRBV5-6 | CASSRGQKAFF | TGTGCCAGCAGCCGGGGACAGAAAGCTTTCTTT
TRBD1 | TRBJ1-6 | . | TRBV19 | CASSIGTGRSSPLHF | TGTGCCAGTAGTATTGGGACAGGGAGGAGTTCACCCCTCCACTTT
. | TRBJ1-1 | once | TRBV6-6 | CASSFDRNTEAFF | TGTGCCAGCAGTTTCGACAGGAACACTGAAGCTTTCTTT
TRBD1 | TRBJ1-5 | . | TRBV6-6 | CASSRGQGQLNQPQHF | TGTGCCAGCAGCCGAGGACAGGGTCAACTCAATCAGCCCCAGCATTTT
. | TRBJ1-6 | . | TRBV19 | CASSIQNYNSPLHF | TGTGCCAGTAGTATTCAGAATTATAATTCACCCCTCCACTTT
TRBD1 | TRBJ1-6 | . | TRBV7-9 | CASSLTGADNSPLHF | TGTGCCAGCAGCTTAACAGGGGCGGATAATTCACCCCTCCACTTT
. | TRBJ1-1 | . | TRBV28 | CASTAGGEPLMNTEAFF | TGTGCCAGCACCGCCGGGGGGGAACCTCTTATGAACACTGAAGCTTTCTTT
. | TRBJ1-6 | . | TRBV19 | CASSGSTAATNSPLHF | TGTGCCAGTAGTGGATCGACAGCCGCAACTAATTCACCCCTCCACTTT
. | TRBJ1-3 | . | TRBV4-1 | CASSQLVGGNAGNTIYF | TGCGCCAGCAGCCAACTCGTAGGGGGAAACGCTGGAAACACCATATATTTT
TRBD1 | TRBJ1-2 | . | TRBV5-1 | CASIEQPGQGAGGYTF | TGCGCCAGCATCGAACAACCGGGACAGGGGGCAGGTGGCTACACCTTC
TRBD2 | TRBJ2-1 | . | TRBV18 | CASSPGLAGASSYNEQFF | TGTGCCAGCTCCCCCGGACTAGCGGGGGCGAGCTCCTACAATGAGCAGTTCTTC
. | TRBJ2-5 | . | TRBV18 | CASSPPGREMETQYF | TGTGCCAGCTCACCGCCGGGACGGGAGATGGAGACCCAGTACTTC
. | TRBJ1-5 | . | TRBV6-1 | CASSDGDINGKPQHF | TGTGCCAGCAGTGATGGGGACATTAACGGAAAGCCCCAGCATTTT
. | TRBJ1-1 | few | TRBV2 | CASSEGEGSGTEAFF | TGTGCCAGCAGTGAAGGAGAAGGGAGTGGCACTGAAGCTTTCTTT
. | TRBJ1-1 | . | TRBV11-2 | CASSHDRNTEAFF | TGTGCCAGCAGCCACGACAGGAACACTGAAGCTTTCTTT
. | TRBJ1-1 | . | TRBV5-4 | CASSLGRVNTEAFF | TGTGCCAGCAGCTTGGGGAGAGTGAACACTGAAGCTTTCTTT
. | TRBJ1-3 | . | TRBV7-6 | CASSSQSSGSGNTIYF | TGTGCCAGCAGCTCGCAGTCCTCAGGGTCTGGAAACACCATATATTTT
. | TRBJ2-7 | . | TRBV7-8 | CASSPTQGYEQYF | TGTGCCAGCAGCCCGACACAGGGATACGAGCAGTACTTC
TRBD1 | TRBJ1-2 | . | TRBV19 | CASTNLGTGGNYGYTF | TGTGCCAGTACCAATCTAGGGACAGGGGGCAACTATGGCTACACCTTC
TRBD1 | TRBJ2-2 | . | TRBV5-4 | CASSSPPGTGNTGELFF | TGTGCCAGCAGCTCCCCACCCGGGACAGGTAACACCGGGGAGCTGTTTTTT
TRBD1 | TRBJ1-2 | few | TRBV19 | CASNAGTGSGYTF | TGTGCCAGTAATGCCGGGACAGGGAGCGGCTACACCTTC
TRBD2 | TRBJ2-1 | once | TRBV5-4 | CASSQDLAGGYNEQFF | TGTGCCAGCAGCCAAGACCTAGCGGGGGGGTACAATGAGCAGTTCTTC
. | TRBJ1-1 | . | TRBV30 | CALKPWAGAEAFF | TGTGCCCTTAAGCCCTGGGCGGGAGCTGAAGCTTTCTTT
. | TRBJ1-5 | . | TRBV14 | CASSLHNQPQHF | TGTGCCAGCAGCTTACATAATCAGCCCCAGCATTTT
. | TRBJ1-1 | . | TRBV6-5 | CASRGGLNTEAFF | TGTGCCAGTCGCGGGGGCTTGAACACTGAAGCTTTCTTT
. | TRBJ2-7 | . | TRBV11-2 | CASSYLGGHEQYF | TGTGCCAGCAGCTACCTCGGGGGGCACGAGCAGTACTTC
. | TRBJ1-4 | . | TRBV3-1/TRBV3-2 | CASSPYPGDATNEKLFF | TGTGCCAGCAGCCCCTATCCAGGGGACGCAACTAATGAAAAACTGTTTTTT
TRBD1 | TRBJ1-2 | . | TRBV11-2 | CASERGQGARGYTF | TGTGCCAGCGAACGCGGACAGGGGGCTAGGGGCTACACCTTC
. | TRBJ1-2 | . | TRBV21-1 | CASSKRGDSLPNYGYTF | TGTGCCAGCAGCAAAAGAGGGGACAGCCTACCTAACTATGGCTACACCTTC
TRBD1 | TRBJ1-6 | many | TRBV5-4 | CASSFATGPSPLHF | TGTGCCAGCAGCTTTGCGACAGGGCCTTCACCCCTCCACTTT
TRBD2 | TRBJ2-5 | . | TRBV9 | CASSSGLAGLQETQYF | TGTGCCAGCAGCTCAGGACTAGCGGGCCTCCAAGAGACCCAGTACTTC
. | TRBJ2-5 | . | TRBV4-2 | CASSQEGETQYF | TGTGCCAGCAGCCAGGAGGGAGAGACCCAGTACTTC
TRBD2 | TRBJ2-5 | . | TRBV5-1 | CASSASPTSGQETQYF | TGCGCCAGCAGCGCCTCCCCAACTAGCGGCCAAGAGACCCAGTACTTC
TRBD1 | TRBJ1-1 | . | TRBV7-9 | CASNLLRVTGRKGTEAFF | TGTGCCAGCAACCTATTGCGGGTGACAGGGCGGAAGGGAACTGAAGCTTTCTTT
. | TRBJ2-2 | . | TRBV7-5 | CAALGELFF | TGTGCCGCGCTCGGGGAGCTGTTTTTT
TRBD1 | TRBJ1-2 | . | TRBV28 | CASRGDRDYGYTF | TGTGCCAGCAGGGGGGACAGGGACTATGGCTACACCTTC
TRBD2 | TRBJ2-1 | . | TRBV14 | CASSPIPSGADNEQFF | TGTGCCAGCAGCCCTATACCCAGCGGGGCCGACAATGAGCAGTTCTTC
. | TRBJ1-2 | . | TRBV1 | CTSSQDYRGKGYTF | TGCACCAGCAGCCAAGATTACAGGGGGAAAGGCTACACCTTC
. | TRBJ1-2 | once | TRBV3-1/TRBV3-2 | CASSQSHSRGYTF | TGTGCCAGCAGCCAAAGCCACTCCCGGGGCTACACCTTC
. | TRBJ1-1 | few | TRBV10-3 | CAISLADSPNTEAFF | TGTGCCATCAGTCTTGCTGACAGCCCGAACACTGAAGCTTTCTTT